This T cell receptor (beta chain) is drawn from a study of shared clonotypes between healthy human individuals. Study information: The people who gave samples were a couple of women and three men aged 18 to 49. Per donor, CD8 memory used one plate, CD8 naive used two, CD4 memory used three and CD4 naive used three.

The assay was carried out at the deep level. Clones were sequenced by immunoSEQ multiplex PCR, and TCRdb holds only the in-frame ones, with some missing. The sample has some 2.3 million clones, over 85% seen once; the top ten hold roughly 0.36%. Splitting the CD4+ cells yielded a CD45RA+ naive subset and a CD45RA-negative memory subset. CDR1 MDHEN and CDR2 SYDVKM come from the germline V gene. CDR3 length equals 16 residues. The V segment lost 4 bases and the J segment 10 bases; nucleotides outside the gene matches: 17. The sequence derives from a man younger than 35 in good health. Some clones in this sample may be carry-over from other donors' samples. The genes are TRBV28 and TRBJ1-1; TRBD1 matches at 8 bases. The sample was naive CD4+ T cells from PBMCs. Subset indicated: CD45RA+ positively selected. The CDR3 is CASSSLGQGTPIRAFF. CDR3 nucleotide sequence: TGTGCCAGCAGTTCCCTAGGACAGGGAACGCCAATTAGAGCTTTCTTT.